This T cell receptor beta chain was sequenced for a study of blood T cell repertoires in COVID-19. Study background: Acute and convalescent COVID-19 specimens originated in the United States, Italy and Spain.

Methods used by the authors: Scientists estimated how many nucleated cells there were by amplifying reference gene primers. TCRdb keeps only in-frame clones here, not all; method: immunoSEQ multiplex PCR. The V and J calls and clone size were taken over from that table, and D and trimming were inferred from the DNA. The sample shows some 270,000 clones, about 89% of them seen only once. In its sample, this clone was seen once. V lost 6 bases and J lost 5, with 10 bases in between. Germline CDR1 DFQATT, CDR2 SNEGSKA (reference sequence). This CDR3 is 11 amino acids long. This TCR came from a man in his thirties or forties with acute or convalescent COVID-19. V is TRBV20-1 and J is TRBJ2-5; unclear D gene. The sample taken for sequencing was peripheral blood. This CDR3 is CSAQMGETQYF. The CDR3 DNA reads TGCAGTGCCCAAATGGGCGAGACCCAGTACTTC.